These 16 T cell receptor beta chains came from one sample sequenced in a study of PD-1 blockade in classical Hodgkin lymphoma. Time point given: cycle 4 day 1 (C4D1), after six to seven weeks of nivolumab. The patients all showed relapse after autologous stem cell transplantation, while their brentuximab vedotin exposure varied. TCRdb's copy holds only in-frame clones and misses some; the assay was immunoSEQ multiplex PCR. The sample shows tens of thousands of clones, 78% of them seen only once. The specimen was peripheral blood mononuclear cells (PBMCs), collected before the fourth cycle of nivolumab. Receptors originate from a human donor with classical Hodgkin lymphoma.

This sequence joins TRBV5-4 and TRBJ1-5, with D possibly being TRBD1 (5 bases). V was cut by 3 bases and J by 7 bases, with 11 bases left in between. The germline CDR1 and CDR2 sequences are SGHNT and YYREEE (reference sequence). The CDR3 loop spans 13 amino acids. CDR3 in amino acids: CASSSDSGQPQHF. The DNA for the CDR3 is TGTGCCAGCAGCTCCGACAGTGGGCAGCCCCAGCATTTT. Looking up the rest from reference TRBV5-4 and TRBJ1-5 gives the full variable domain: ETGVTQSPTHLIKTRGQQVTLRCSSQSGHNTVSWYQQALGQGPQFIFQYYREEENGRGNFPPRFSGLQFPNYSSELNVNALELDDSALYLCASSSDSGQPQHFGDGTRLSIL.

The CDR3 DNA reads as TGTGCCAGCAGCTTAGCATACGGTAGCGGGGAAGAGACCCAGTACTTC. It yields the protein CASSLAYGSGEETQYF. The chain uses TRBV7-9 and TRBJ2-5; 8 bases line up with TRBD2. There are 16 residues in the CDR3. From germline, CDR1 is SEHNR and CDR2 FQNEAQ (reference sequence). Trimming took 0 bases from V and 3 from J; bases not matched to a gene: 6.

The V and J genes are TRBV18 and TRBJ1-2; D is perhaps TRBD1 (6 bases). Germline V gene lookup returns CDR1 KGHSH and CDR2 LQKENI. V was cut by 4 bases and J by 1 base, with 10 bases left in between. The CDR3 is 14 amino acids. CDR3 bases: TGTGCCAGCTCACAGGACAGCCTTAACTATGGCTACACCTTC. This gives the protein CASSQDSLNYGYTF. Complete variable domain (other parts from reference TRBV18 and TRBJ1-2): NAGVMQNPRHLVRRRGQEARLRCSPMKGHSHVYWYRQLPEEGLKFMVYLQKENIIDESGMPKERFSAEFPKEGPSILRIQQVVRGDSAAYFCASSQDSLNYGYTFGSGTRLTVV.

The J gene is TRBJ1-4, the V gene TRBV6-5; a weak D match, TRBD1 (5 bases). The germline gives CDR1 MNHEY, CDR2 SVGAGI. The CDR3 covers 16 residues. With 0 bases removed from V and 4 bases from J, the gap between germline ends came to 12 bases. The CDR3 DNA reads TGTGCCAGCAGTTACTCGGGGCGGGGGTTTAATGAAAAACTGTTTTTT. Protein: CASSYSGRGFNEKLFF.

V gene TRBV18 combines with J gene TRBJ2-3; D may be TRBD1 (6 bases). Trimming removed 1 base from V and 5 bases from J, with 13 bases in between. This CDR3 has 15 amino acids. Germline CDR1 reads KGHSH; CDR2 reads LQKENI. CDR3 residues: CASSPQGQGRDTQYF. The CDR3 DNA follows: TGTGCCAGCTCACCACAGGGACAAGGTCGAGATACGCAGTATTTT.

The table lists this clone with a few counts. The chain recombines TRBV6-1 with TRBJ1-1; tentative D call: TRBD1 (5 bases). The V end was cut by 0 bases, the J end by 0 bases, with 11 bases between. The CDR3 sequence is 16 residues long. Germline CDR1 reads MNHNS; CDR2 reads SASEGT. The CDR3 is CASSEAPSTVNTEAFF. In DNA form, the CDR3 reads TGTGCCAGCAGTGAAGCTCCATCGACAGTGAACACTGAAGCTTTCTTT.

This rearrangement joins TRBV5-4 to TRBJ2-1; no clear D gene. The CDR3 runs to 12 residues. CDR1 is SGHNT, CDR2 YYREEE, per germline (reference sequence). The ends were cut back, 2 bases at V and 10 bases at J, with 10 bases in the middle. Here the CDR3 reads CASSLELGEQFF. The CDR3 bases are TGTGCCAGCAGCTTAGAGCTTGGGGAGCAGTTCTTC.

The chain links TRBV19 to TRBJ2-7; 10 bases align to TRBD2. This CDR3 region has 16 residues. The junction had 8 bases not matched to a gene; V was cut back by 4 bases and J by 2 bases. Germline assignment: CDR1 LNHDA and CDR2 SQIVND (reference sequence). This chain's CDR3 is CASSTVAGGLTYEQYF. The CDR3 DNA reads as TGTGCCAGTAGTACCGTAGCGGGAGGATTAACCTACGAGCAGTACTTC.

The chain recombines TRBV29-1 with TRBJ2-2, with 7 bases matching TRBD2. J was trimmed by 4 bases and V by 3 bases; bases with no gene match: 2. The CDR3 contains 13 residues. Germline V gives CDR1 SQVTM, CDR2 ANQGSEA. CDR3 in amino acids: CSVEWEGTGELFF. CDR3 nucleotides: TGCAGCGTTGAGTGGGAGGGCACCGGGGAGCTGTTTTTT.

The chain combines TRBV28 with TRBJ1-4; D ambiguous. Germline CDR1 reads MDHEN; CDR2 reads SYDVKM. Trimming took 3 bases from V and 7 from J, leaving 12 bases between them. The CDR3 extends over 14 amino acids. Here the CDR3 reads CASSFLGFGEKLFF. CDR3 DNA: TGTGCCAGCAGTTTCTTGGGCTTCGGTGAAAAACTGTTTTTT.

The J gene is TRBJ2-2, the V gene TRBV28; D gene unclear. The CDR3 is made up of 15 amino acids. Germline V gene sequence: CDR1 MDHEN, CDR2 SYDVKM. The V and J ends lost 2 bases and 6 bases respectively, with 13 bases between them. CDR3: CASSLAGVGAGELFF. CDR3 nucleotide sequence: TGTGCCAGCAGTTTAGCTGGGGTAGGCGCCGGGGAGCTGTTTTTT.

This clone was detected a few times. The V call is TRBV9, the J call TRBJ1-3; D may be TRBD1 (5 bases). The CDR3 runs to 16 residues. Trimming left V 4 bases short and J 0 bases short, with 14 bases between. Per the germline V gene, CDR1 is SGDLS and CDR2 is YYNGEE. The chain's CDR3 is CASSITGSRSGNTIYF. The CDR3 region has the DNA TGTGCCAGCAGCATTACAGGTTCGCGCTCTGGAAACACCATATATTTT.

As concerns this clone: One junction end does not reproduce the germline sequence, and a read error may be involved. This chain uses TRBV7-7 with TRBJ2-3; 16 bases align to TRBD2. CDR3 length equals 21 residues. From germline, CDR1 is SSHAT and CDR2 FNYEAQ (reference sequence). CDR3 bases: TGTGCTAGCAGCGGATTTCGGTCCGGGACTAGCGGGGGGGCTAGCACAGATACGCAGTATTTT. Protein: CASSGFRSGTSGGASTDTQYF.

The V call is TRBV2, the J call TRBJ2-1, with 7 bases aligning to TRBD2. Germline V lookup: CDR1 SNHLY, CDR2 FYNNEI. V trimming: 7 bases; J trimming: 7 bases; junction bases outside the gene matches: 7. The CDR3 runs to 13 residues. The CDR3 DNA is TGTGCCAGCAAGCGGGACTCAGTGAATGAGCAGTTCTTC. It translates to CASKRDSVNEQFF.

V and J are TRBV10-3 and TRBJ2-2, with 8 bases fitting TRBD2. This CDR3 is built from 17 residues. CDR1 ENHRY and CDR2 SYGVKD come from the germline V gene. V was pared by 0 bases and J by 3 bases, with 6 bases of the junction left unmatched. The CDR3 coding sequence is TGTGCCATCAGTGAGTCGTCTAGCGGGTGGTACACCGGGGAGCTGTTTTTT. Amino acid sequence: CAISESSSGWYTGELFF.

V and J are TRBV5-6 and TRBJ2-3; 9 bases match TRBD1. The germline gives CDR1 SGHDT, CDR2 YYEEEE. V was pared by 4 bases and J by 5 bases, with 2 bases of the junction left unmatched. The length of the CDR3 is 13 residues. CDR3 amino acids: CASSTTGGDTQYF. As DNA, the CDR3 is TGTGCCAGCAGCACGACAGGGGGAGATACGCAGTATTTT.